The 27 T cell receptor beta chains below all came from one sample that was sequenced in a study of cytomegalovirus exposure and HLA in healthy donors. PCR amplification relied on 60 Vbeta primers (plus 13 Jbeta primers). Only in-frame clones appear in the TCRdb table, and some are missing; sequencing was by immunoSEQ multiplex PCR. There are approximately 100,000 clones in the sample; roughly 69% occur only once, and more than 2% lies in the top ten. The sequenced material came from PBMCs. Receptors were obtained from a human donor in good health.

The chain has TRBV15 and TRBJ2-7; 10 bases fit TRBD1. CDR3 length: 16 residues. With V trimmed by 1 base and J by 4 bases, 7 bases remained unmatched. CDR1 and CDR2 (germline): LNHNV, YYDKDF (reference sequence). For the CDR3, the DNA is TGTGCCACCAGCAGAGCCACCGGGGACAGGGGTTACGAGCAGTACTTC. This encodes CATSRATGDRGYEQYF.

V is TRBV7-9 and J is TRBJ2-3; 9 nucleotides align to TRBD2. CDR3 length equals 18 residues. V shed 0 bases and J 2 bases; nucleotides not matched to a gene: 9. Germline V gene sequence: CDR1 SEHNR, CDR2 FQNEAQ (reference sequence). CDR3 region: CASSLASVLAGNTDTQYF. DNA for the CDR3: TGTGCCAGCAGCTTAGCATCGGTCCTAGCGGGAAACACAGATACGCAGTATTTT. Supplemented by reference TRBV7-9 and TRBJ2-3, the full variable domain reads DTGVSQNPRHKITKRGQNVTFRCDPISEHNRLYWYRQTLGQGPEFLTYFQNEAQLEKSRLLSDRFSAERPKGSFSTLEIQRTEQGDSAMYLCASSLASVLAGNTDTQYFGPGTRLTVL.

This clone was found a few times. The gene calls are TRBV2 and TRBJ1-2, with 7 bases that match TRBD1. Trimming removed 6 bases from V and 6 bases from J; junction bases left unmatched: 7. The CDR3 loop spans 13 amino acids. Germline CDR1 and CDR2: SNHLY and FYNNEI. The CDR3 sequence: CASRTGTAHGYTF. CDR3 DNA sequence: TGTGCCAGCAGGACCGGGACAGCTCATGGCTACACCTTC.

Only a few counts were recorded for this clone. The chain combines TRBV7-9 with TRBJ1-5; no reliable D call. Trimming took 5 bases from V and 2 from J, leaving 13 bases between them. The length of the CDR3 is 15 residues. Germline CDR1 reads SEHNR; CDR2 reads FQNEAQ (reference sequence). The CDR3: CASSRESLGNQPQHF. The CDR3 DNA reads as TGTGCCAGCAGCCGGGAGAGCCTGGGCAATCAGCCCCAGCATTTT.

V usage is TRBV7-8 and J usage is TRBJ2-7; 11 nucleotides agree with TRBD1. From germline, CDR1 is SGHVS and CDR2 FQNEAQ. The CDR3 sequence is 15 residues long. The J segment lost 5 bases and the V segment lost 4 bases, leaving 7 bases of the junction unmatched. The CDR3 DNA sequence: TGTGCCAGCAGCTCCCGGGACAGGGGGGCCCACGAGCAGTACTTC. This codes for CASSSRDRGAHEQYF.

The V call is TRBV6-4, the J call TRBJ2-5, with D tentatively TRBD2 (5 bases). CDR3 length: 12 residues. V lost 10 bases to trimming and J lost 1 base, with 10 bases between them. Germline CDR1 and CDR2: MRHNA and SNTAGT. The CDR3 DNA is TGTGCCACCCCACTAGGCCAAGAGACCCAGTACTTC. Its protein product is CATPLGQETQYF.

The CDR3 bases are TGTGCCAGTAGTTCCCCCTCTAGGGCAGGGGGCGATTACGAGCAGTACTTC. Amino acids: CASSSPSRAGGDYEQYF. The chain joins TRBV19 to TRBJ2-7, with 8 bases fitting TRBD1. The CDR3 length is 17 residues. The V gene's germline CDR1 is LNHDA and CDR2 SQIVND (reference sequence). Germline trimming cut 5 bases from V and 4 bases from J; bases unmatched to any gene: 16.

V gene TRBV7-9 combines with J gene TRBJ2-7; 10 bases align to TRBD1. Unmatched junction bases numbered 7, after V lost 5 bases and J lost 6 bases. Germline loops: CDR1 SEHNR, CDR2 FQNEAQ (reference sequence). CDR3 length: 14 residues. CDR3 region: CASSPLGTGVEQYF. The CDR3 nucleotides read TGTGCCAGCAGCCCCCTCGGGACAGGGGTCGAGCAGTACTTC.

This CDR3 is CASSSFINQPQHF. The DNA for the CDR3 is TGTGCCAGCAGTTCGTTTATCAATCAGCCCCAGCATTTT. V is TRBV28 and J is TRBJ1-5; D gene unclear. The V gene lost 4 bases and the J gene lost 3 bases, with 7 bases spanning the gap. The CDR3 is made up of 13 amino acids. Germline loops: CDR1 MDHEN, CDR2 SYDVKM. The entire variable domain, with the rest obtained from reference TRBV28 and TRBJ1-5, is as follows: DVKVTQSSRYLVKRTGEKVFLECVQDMDHENMFWYRQDPGLGLRLIYFSYDVKMKEKGDIPEGYSVSREKKERFSLILESASTNQTSMYLCASSSFINQPQHFGDGTRLSIL.

On this clone itself: A junction end diverges from the germline sequence, so it may reflect a read error. The chain has TRBV5-1 and TRBJ1-2, with a possible D match to TRBD1 (5 bases). This CDR3 is 15 amino acids long. Looked up from germline, CDR1 is SGHRS and CDR2 is YFSETQ. CDR3 in DNA: TGCGCCAGCAGCACTGGAGTACAGGCCATCTATGGCTACGCCTTC. Amino acid sequence: CASSTGVQAIYGYAF.

This clone was recorded once. This sequence joins TRBV28 and TRBJ1-1; no reliable D call. The CDR3 runs to 15 residues. Trimming left V 3 bases short and J 8 bases short, with 19 bases between. CDR1 and CDR2 from the germline V gene are MDHEN and SYDVKM. CDR3 in amino acids: CASSFNARAGVEAFF. Written as DNA, the CDR3 is TGTGCCAGCAGTTTTAATGCTCGCGCCGGAGTCGAAGCTTTCTTT.

The V call is TRBV5-1, the J call TRBJ2-5; 10 bases agree with TRBD1. The CDR3 consists of 16 residues. With V trimmed by 1 base and J by 7 bases, 10 bases remained unmatched. Germline V CDR1 and CDR2: SGHRS, YFSETQ. The CDR3: CASSLNWDRGPPTQYF. DNA for the CDR3: TGCGCCAGCAGCTTGAACTGGGACAGGGGCCCTCCGACCCAGTACTTC.

This clone came up once. The chain combines TRBV19 with TRBJ1-6; 7 nucleotides line up with TRBD1. The CDR3 runs 15 residues. Losses at the gene ends were 7 bases for V and 6 bases for J; bases not matched to a gene: 9. The V gene's germline CDR1 is LNHDA and CDR2 SQIVND (reference sequence). CDR3 amino acids: CASTDGTETNSPLHF. Here the CDR3 DNA reads TGTGCCAGTACGGACGGGACAGAGACTAATTCACCCCTCCACTTT.

This clone was counted a few times. J is TRBJ1-5 and V is TRBV19, with D possibly being TRBD1 (6 bases). Germline assignment: CDR1 LNHDA and CDR2 SQIVND (reference sequence). V lost 4 bases and J 6 bases, leaving 16 bases between the germline ends. The CDR3 has 15 amino acids. CDR3 DNA sequence: TGTGCCAGTAGTACCGGGGGGGCGCAGGCTCAGCCCCAGCATTTT. This codes for CASSTGGAQAQPQHF.

The rearrangement joins TRBV7-9 to TRBJ2-5; D unresolved. Germline V gene sequence: CDR1 SEHNR, CDR2 FQNEAQ (reference sequence). The CDR3 spans 11 residues. V was trimmed by 5 bases and J by 2 bases, leaving 3 bases between them. The CDR3: CASSHQETQYF. The CDR3 DNA sequence: TGTGCCAGCAGCCATCAAGAGACCCAGTACTTC. Together with reference TRBV7-9 and TRBJ2-5, the CDR3 gives the full variable domain: DTGVSQNPRHKITKRGQNVTFRCDPISEHNRLYWYRQTLGQGPEFLTYFQNEAQLEKSRLLSDRFSAERPKGSFSTLEIQRTEQGDSAMYLCASSHQETQYFGPGTRLLVL.

The count of this clone is one. CDR3 loop: CASSPTQGATGELFF. The CDR3 coding sequence is TGTGCCAGCTCACCGACACAGGGGGCGACCGGGGAGCTGTTTTTT. The J gene is TRBJ2-2, the V gene TRBV18, with 9 bases that match TRBD1. V trimming: 3 bases; J trimming: 5 bases; junction bases outside the gene matches: 4. The CDR3 has 15 residues. CDR1 KGHSH and CDR2 LQKENI come from the germline V gene.

The chain couples TRBV30 to TRBJ1-1, with D possibly being TRBD1 (6 bases). V lost 0 bases and J lost 4, with 12 bases in between. CDR3 size: 14 residues. The germline V gene has CDR1 GTSNPN and CDR2 SVGIG (reference sequence). CDR3 sequence: CAWSVQGFITEAFF. CDR3 bases: TGTGCCTGGAGTGTACAGGGATTCATCACTGAAGCTTTCTTT.

The chain couples TRBV19 to TRBJ1-2, with TRBD1 matching 10 bases. The V gene end was trimmed by 5 bases and the J gene end by 7 bases; junction bases not matched to a gene: 4. Germline assignment: CDR1 LNHDA and CDR2 SQIVND (reference sequence). This CDR3 is built from 13 residues. The CDR3 region has the DNA TGTGCCAGTAGTCCCAGGGACAGGGGTGGCTACACCTTC. Translation: CASSPRDRGGYTF.

CDR3 loop: CASSQSVSGRTHEQYF. CDR3 DNA sequence: TGTGCCAGCAGCCAGTCAGTCAGCGGGAGAACCCACGAGCAGTACTTC. The genes are TRBV7-2 and TRBJ2-7, with 8 nucleotides matching TRBD2. Germline V CDR1 and CDR2: SGHTA, FQGNSA. J lost 5 bases, V lost 5 bases, and 14 bases had no gene match. The CDR3 length is 16 residues.

The rearrangement uses TRBV6-6 and TRBJ2-3; TRBD2 aligns across 14 bases. After removal of 5 bases from V and 4 bases from J, the junction contained 5 bases not matched to a gene. The germline V gene encodes CDR1 MNHNY and CDR2 SVGAGI (reference sequence). The CDR3 contains 16 residues. The chain's CDR3 is CASSTGLAGGPDTQYF. The CDR3 DNA reads as TGTGCCAGCAGTACCGGACTAGCGGGAGGACCAGATACGCAGTATTTT.

The chain recombines TRBV27 with TRBJ1-2; possibly TRBD1 for D (5 bases). Germline assignment: CDR1 MNHEY and CDR2 SMNVEV (reference sequence). CDR3 size: 13 residues. Between the trimmed V and J ends, which lost 3 bases and 7 bases, there was a span of 12 bases. The CDR3 sequence is CASSLGPGGGYTF. In nucleotides, the CDR3 is TGTGCCAGCAGTTTGGGGCCCGGGGGTGGCTACACCTTC.

This sequence joins TRBV11-2 and TRBJ2-3; a weak D match, TRBD2 (5 bases). Germline V CDR1 and CDR2: SGHAT, FQNNGV. Trimming stripped 3 bases from V and 6 bases from J, with 16 bases between. This CDR3 has 15 residues. The CDR3 DNA reads as TGTGCCAGCAGCTTTAGGGAGTTAATTGGGGATACGCAGTATTTT. It is translated as CASSFRELIGDTQYF. The full variable domain, in which reference TRBV11-2 and TRBJ2-3 provide the parts outside the CDR3, is EAGVAQSPRYKIIEKRQSVAFWCNPISGHATLYWYQQILGQGPKLLIQFQNNGVVDDSQLPKDRFSAERLKGVDSTLKIQPAKLEDSAVYLCASSFRELIGDTQYFGPGTRLTVL.

The chain couples TRBV27 to TRBJ1-6; 9 bases map to TRBD1. This CDR3 has 15 amino acids. V was clipped by 10 bases and J by 0 bases; unmatched bases: 4. Germline CDR1 reads MNHEY; CDR2 reads SMNVEV (reference sequence). The CDR3 DNA reads as TGTGCCACCCGGGACAGGGTCTCCTATAATTCACCCCTCCACTTT. Translating gives CATRDRVSYNSPLHF.

The CDR3 reads CASSFQFAYEQYF. CDR3 in DNA: TGTGCCAGCAGTTTTCAGTTTGCCTACGAGCAGTACTTC. J is TRBJ2-7 and V is TRBV28; no reliable D call. The CDR3 spans 13 residues. The V gene lost 3 bases and the J gene lost 2 bases, with 8 bases spanning the gap. Germline V gene lookup returns CDR1 MDHEN and CDR2 SYDVKM.

V usage is TRBV28 and J usage is TRBJ1-5; D is undetermined. CDR3 length equals 14 residues. Trimming removed 3 bases from V and 4 bases from J, with 10 bases in between. CDR1 is MDHEN and CDR2 is SYDVKM in the germline V gene. The CDR3, as DNA: TGTGCCAGCAGTTTTTTCAGTCAGAATCAGCCCCAGCATTTT. It specifies CASSFFSQNQPQHF.

The CDR3 reads CASSYRGAGGNTIYF. DNA of the CDR3: TGTGCCAGCAGTTACCGGGGGGCTGGGGGAAACACCATATATTTT. The J gene is TRBJ1-3, the V gene TRBV6-5; D may be TRBD1 (6 bases). The CDR3 is 15 residues long. The ends were cut back, 2 bases at V and 4 bases at J, with 12 bases in the middle. Germline V lookup: CDR1 MNHEY, CDR2 SVGAGI.

The chain joins TRBV6-4 to TRBJ2-1, with TRBD2 matching over 7 bases. J lost 2 bases, V lost 6 bases, and 7 bases had no gene match. The CDR3 consists of 15 residues. The germline CDR1 and CDR2 sequences are MRHNA and SNTAGT. CDR3 amino acids: CASSLESGAYNEQFF. CDR3 DNA sequence: TGTGCCAGCAGCCTGGAGAGCGGGGCCTACAATGAGCAGTTCTTC.